Here is one T cell receptor (beta chain) with its context. These data originate in a study of T-cell reconstitution after alpha-beta-depleted transplantation in children. The CDR3 covers 18 residues. CDR1 and CDR2 from the germline V gene are LGHDT and YNNKEL (reference sequence). Trimming took 0 bases from V and 1 from J; bases not matched to a gene: 10. Construction of the TCRbeta library involved unique molecular identifiers. TCRdb called the PCR reads again in MiXCR, with one record for every CDR3 protein. The sample contains a few hundred thousand distinct CDR3 sequences, over 9% of which appear only once.

This sequence joins TRBV3-1 and TRBJ2-5; TRBD2 matches at 8 bases. The sequence was obtained from a human donor who donated a stem cell graft to a child with acute lymphoblastic leukemia. Here the sequenced sample was PBMCs from the stem cell graft donor, taken from the stem cell graft. The CDR3 loop is CASSQEGLRLARQETQYF. For the CDR3, the DNA is TGTGCCAGCAGCCAAGAGGGCCTCCGACTAGCGCGCCAAGAGACCCAGTACTTC.